This TCR beta chain was recovered during a study of regulatory T cells in long-lasting Graves disease. The authors built TCR beta libraries using iRepertoire HTBI primers and Arm-PCR of CDR3 regions. TCRdb re-derived calls from the multiplex PCR reads in MiXCR, one entry per CDR3 protein. Of approximately 400,000 distinct CDR3 sequences listed, 15% are singletons. V lost 0 bases and J 4 bases, leaving 11 bases between the germline ends. The germline gives CDR1 SGHDT, CDR2 YYEEEE. The CDR3 contains 15 residues. Time point indicated: newly diagnosed GD, antithyroid drugs for less than 3 months. RNA from PBMCs was the source of the TCR library. It was an endocrinology department in Xi'an, China, that provided the patients. The authors drew 7 to 10 milliliters of peripheral blood into EDTA tubes. This sample also appeared in a second study, on T cells in Graves' hyperthyroidism and ophthalmopathy.

The sequencing here drew on peripheral blood mononuclear cells (PBMCs), taken at new diagnosis, from a patient treated with antithyroid drugs. The J gene is TRBJ2-1, the V gene TRBV5-6, with D perhaps matching TRBD1 (6 bases). This sequence originates from a woman between 25 and 40 years old with Graves disease. This chain's CDR3 is CASSLGRQAYNEQFF. Written as DNA, the CDR3 is TGTGCCAGCAGCTTGGGTCGACAGGCATACAATGAGCAGTTCTTC.